Following are 11 T cell receptor beta chains from one sample sequenced in a study of human T cells and chemical hapten exposure. TCRdb processed the RACE reads anew with MiXCR; each CDR3 protein has one entry. The data contain about 82,000 distinct CDR3 sequences, over 6.5% of them singletons. This sample's time point: healthy volunteer bleed at 6 weeks. Sequencing started from total RNA isolated from unfractionated whole blood. The material sequenced was whole blood. The receptor source for this set is a male donor in good health. Some clones in this sample may be carry-over from other donors' samples.

The J gene is TRBJ1-5, the V gene TRBV18, with D possibly TRBD1 on 5 matching bases. Germline CDR1 is KGHSH and CDR2 is LQKENI. V dropped 1 base and J dropped 0 bases, with 16 bases sitting between them. This CDR3 has 18 residues. The CDR3 DNA reads TGTGCCAGCTCACCACGTGTGTCCCAGGGCTATAGCAATCAGCCCCAGCATTTT. It translates to CASSPRVSQGYSNQPQHF. Using reference TRBV18 and TRBJ1-5 for the parts outside the CDR3, the full variable domain is NAGVMQNPRHLVRRRGQEARLRCSPMKGHSHVYWYRQLPEEGLKFMVYLQKENIIDESGMPKERFSAEFPKEGPSILRIQQVVRGDSAAYFCASSPRVSQGYSNQPQHFGDGTRLSIL.

This clonotype was detected only a few times. The chain combines TRBV12-3 or TRBV12-4 with TRBJ1-5; D may be TRBD1 (5 bases). The CDR3 is 15 amino acids. Deletions cut 4 bases from V and 2 bases from J, with 12 bases between. CDR3 sequence reads: CASSSGSGGNQPQHF. Written as DNA, the CDR3 is TGTGCCAGCAGTTCAGGGAGCGGCGGCAATCAGCCCCAGCATTTT.

The chain couples TRBV27 to TRBJ2-3; weak D call: TRBD2 (6 bases). The CDR3 covers 15 residues. CDR1 and CDR2 from the germline V gene are MNHEY and SMNVEV (reference sequence). Trimming pared 6 bases from V and 0 bases from J, leaving 13 bases between. This chain's CDR3 is CASSPDYSSTDTQYF. The CDR3 region has the DNA TGTGCCAGCAGCCCGGACTATTCTAGCACAGATACGCAGTATTTT.

This clonotype occurred a few times. This rearrangement joins TRBV4-3 to TRBJ2-1; no definite D call. Germline lookup yields CDR1 LGHNA and CDR2 YSLEER. This CDR3 is built from 14 residues. With 0 bases removed from V and 2 bases from J, the gap between germline ends came to 5 bases. CDR3 sequence: CASSQDGTYNEQFF. Here the CDR3 DNA reads TGCGCCAGCAGCCAAGATGGGACCTACAATGAGCAGTTCTTC.

This clonotype occurred a few times. The chain links TRBV6-5 to TRBJ1-2, with TRBD1 as a possible D gene (5 bases). Trimming cost V 2 bases and J 0 bases, with 10 bases left between them. Germline values: CDR1 MNHEY, CDR2 SVGAGI. The CDR3 contains 15 residues. The CDR3, as DNA: TGTGCCAGCAGTTACGGGGGGACCTCTAACTATGGCTACACCTTC. This encodes CASSYGGTSNYGYTF.

J is TRBJ2-7 and V is TRBV25-1; 7 positions agree with TRBD1. The CDR3 length is 15 residues. Germline V gene lookup returns CDR1 MGHDK and CDR2 SYGVNS. Trimming removed 2 bases from V and 6 bases from J; junction bases left unmatched: 10. The chain's CDR3 is CASSERRQGVSEQYF. The CDR3 bases are TGTGCCAGCAGTGAAAGGAGACAGGGTGTAAGCGAGCAGTACTTC.

There are many counts of this clonotype. The chain has TRBV11-2 and TRBJ2-7, with D possibly being TRBD2 (6 bases). The CDR3 has 19 residues. Per germline, CDR1 SGHAT and CDR2 FQNNGV. Trimming pared 1 base from V and 3 bases from J, leaving 25 bases between. The CDR3 region has the DNA TGTGCCAGCAGCTTAGGTGTCCCGACAACCTGGGGGGAGTACTACGAGCAGTACTTC. Its protein product is CASSLGVPTTWGEYYEQYF.

The chain combines TRBV18 with TRBJ1-6; 7 nucleotides align to TRBD1. After removal of 6 bases from V and 8 bases from J, the junction contained 4 bases not matched to a gene. The germline gives CDR1 KGHSH, CDR2 LQKENI. The CDR3 covers 13 residues. The chain's CDR3 is CASSPQGDSPLHF. DNA of the CDR3: TGTGCCAGCTCGCCGCAGGGGGATTCACCCCTCCACTTT.

In this sample, this clonotype turned up many times. The V call is TRBV20-1, the J call TRBJ1-4; maybe TRBD1 (6 bases). The germline CDR1 and CDR2 sequences are DFQATT and SNEGSKA (reference sequence). Trimming left V 1 base short and J 7 bases short, with 10 bases between. The CDR3 is 13 amino acids. The CDR3 coding sequence is TGCAGTGCTAGAGTCACAGGGTCTGAAAAACTGTTTTTT. It translates to CSARVTGSEKLFF.

The gene calls are TRBV7-9 and TRBJ2-3; D is uncertain. Per germline, CDR1 SEHNR and CDR2 FQNEAQ (reference sequence). Trimming left V 5 bases short and J 6 bases short, with 6 bases between. This CDR3 is 11 amino acids long. CDR3 coding DNA: TGTGCCAGCAGCCACGGGGATACGCAGTATTTT. The encoded protein is CASSHGDTQYF.

CDR3 loop: CASSQGGRGSEAFF. The DNA of the CDR3 is TGCGCCAGCAGCCAAGGGGGACGGGGCTCTGAAGCTTTCTTT. The J gene is TRBJ1-1, the V gene TRBV4-1; D is possibly TRBD1 (5 bases). CDR1 and CDR2 (germline): MGHRA, YSYEKL. There are 14 residues in the CDR3. Deletions cut 1 base from V and 6 bases from J, with 12 bases between.